A selection of T cell receptor beta chains follows, all from one sample in a study of T cells of healthy individuals. TCRdb passed the 5' RACE reads through MiXCR, listing each CDR3 protein once. The table lists about 60,000 distinct CDR3 sequences, about a sixth of them singletons. Receptor source: a human donor in good health. Both conserved end residues are part of each CDR3. A D gene is named only where the DNA matches it firmly. Clone sizes are given selectively: once, few, many, or a class where the clone is expanded.

D: -
V: TRBV7-6
size: many
J: TRBJ2-2
CDR3: CASSLLHTGELFF
DNA: TGTGCCAGCAGCTTACTACACACCGGGGAGCTGTTTTTT

D: -
V: TRBV20-1
size: -
J: TRBJ1-1
CDR3: CSAFFLNTEAFF
DNA: TGCAGTGCTTTCTTTCTGAACACTGAAGCTTTCTTT

D: -
V: TRBV9
size: many
J: TRBJ2-6
CDR3: CASSLRTSGANVLTF
DNA: TGTGCCAGCAGCCTCAGGACCTCTGGGGCCAACGTCCTGACTTTC

D: -
V: TRBV21-1
size: -
J: TRBJ2-5
CDR3: CASSIRAHRGEETQYF
DNA: TGTGCCAGCAGCATAAGGGCCCACAGGGGTGAGGAGACCCAGTACTTC

D: TRBD1
V: TRBV6-5
size: -
J: TRBJ2-7
CDR3: CASSYGTAPPKSSYEQYF
DNA: TGTGCCAGCAGTTACGGGACAGCTCCCCCCAAGAGCTCCTACGAGCAGTACTTC

D: -
V: TRBV5-1
size: -
J: TRBJ1-4
CDR3: CASSLAVGSKLFF
DNA: TGCGCCAGCAGCTTGGCCGTCGGGTCGAAACTGTTTTTT

D: TRBD1
V: TRBV5-1
size: few
J: TRBJ2-2
CDR3: CASSLARTGGFGGELFF
DNA: TGCGCCAGCAGCTTGGCCAGGACAGGGGGCTTCGGCGGGGAGCTGTTTTTT

D: -
V: TRBV18
size: few
J: TRBJ2-7
CDR3: CASSPRAVRYEQYF
DNA: TGTGCCAGCTCACCACGCGCGGTGAGGTACGAGCAGTACTTC

D: TRBD2
V: TRBV29-1
size: many
J: TRBJ2-5
CDR3: CSVGGGGLETQYF
DNA: TGCAGCGTTGGCGGGGGAGGGTTGGAGACCCAGTACTTC

D: -
V: TRBV20-1
size: -
J: TRBJ2-2
CDR3: CSASRPYTGELFF
DNA: TGCAGTGCTAGTCGGCCGTACACCGGGGAGCTGTTTTTT

D: TRBD2
V: TRBV3-1
size: many
J: TRBJ2-5
CDR3: CASSQKGGGTQYF
DNA: TGTGCCAGCAGCCAAAAAGGCGGGGGGACCCAGTACTTC

D: TRBD2
V: TRBV13
size: -
J: TRBJ2-1
CDR3: CASSLTSGVYNEQFF
DNA: TGTGCCAGCAGCCTGACTAGCGGGGTCTACAATGAGCAGTTCTTC

D: -
V: TRBV29-1
size: few
J: TRBJ2-7
CDR3: CSASGYEQYF
DNA: TGCAGCGCATCAGGCTACGAGCAGTACTTC

D: TRBD1
V: TRBV5-1
size: many
J: TRBJ1-1
CDR3: CASSLGQGVGNTEAFF
DNA: TGCGCCAGCAGCTTGGGACAGGGCGTCGGGAACACTGAAGCTTTCTTT

D: -
V: TRBV25-1
size: -
J: TRBJ2-5
CDR3: CASSDMETQYF
DNA: TGTGCCAGCAGTGATATGGAGACCCAGTACTTC

D: -
V: TRBV24-1
size: many
J: TRBJ2-2
CDR3: CATRETGELFF
DNA: TGTGCCACCCGTGAGACCGGGGAGCTGTTTTTT

D: -
V: TRBV5-1
size: few
J: TRBJ1-1
CDR3: CASSLQGGGTEAFF
DNA: TGCGCCAGCAGCTTACAGGGCGGAGGGACTGAAGCTTTCTTT

D: TRBD2
V: TRBV20-1
size: few
J: TRBJ2-1
CDR3: CSAVSGAYNEQFF
DNA: TGCAGTGCTGTTAGCGGGGCCTACAATGAGCAGTTCTTC

D: -
V: TRBV9
size: many
J: TRBJ2-7
CDR3: CASSVEPVSGYEQYF
DNA: TGTGCCAGCAGCGTAGAACCTGTTTCTGGCTACGAGCAGTACTTC

D: -
V: TRBV5-1
size: few
J: TRBJ1-2
CDR3: CASSLALNGRGYTF
DNA: TGCGCCAGCAGCTTGGCCCTGAACGGGAGAGGCTACACCTTC

D: -
V: TRBV10-3
size: -
J: TRBJ2-3
CDR3: CAISERQVGDTQYF
DNA: TGTGCCATCAGTGAGAGACAGGTTGGAGATACGCAGTATTTT

D: -
V: TRBV12-3/TRBV12-4
size: many
J: TRBJ2-1
CDR3: CASSPGLSDNEQFF
DNA: TGTGCCAGCAGCCCGGGACTTAGCGACAATGAGCAGTTCTTC

D: -
V: TRBV15
size: few
J: TRBJ1-3
CDR3: CATSRGESGNTIYF
DNA: TGTGCCACCAGCAGAGGGGAATCTGGAAACACCATATATTTT

D: TRBD2
V: TRBV9
size: -
J: TRBJ2-6
CDR3: CASSVASSGRTGANVLTF
DNA: TGTGCCAGCAGCGTAGCTTCTAGCGGGAGGACTGGGGCCAACGTCCTGACTTTC

D: TRBD1
V: TRBV18
size: -
J: TRBJ2-7
CDR3: CASSTLGTGTGVYEQYF
DNA: TGTGCCAGCTCAACTTTGGGCACCGGGACAGGGGTCTACGAGCAGTACTTC

D: TRBD2
V: TRBV29-1
size: many
J: TRBJ2-5
CDR3: CSVGGGLAEQETQYF
DNA: TGCAGCGTTGGCGGGGGACTAGCGGAACAAGAGACCCAGTACTTC

D: -
V: TRBV5-1
size: many
J: TRBJ2-2
CDR3: CASSLEGGGLAGELFF
DNA: TGCGCCAGCAGCTTGGAGGGAGGGGGCCTCGCCGGGGAGCTGTTTTTT

D: -
V: TRBV25-1
size: many
J: TRBJ2-7
CDR3: CASSPRQNYEQYF
DNA: TGTGCCAGCAGCCCTAGACAGAACTACGAGCAGTACTTC

D: -
V: TRBV9
size: many
J: TRBJ2-5
CDR3: CASSVGGGETQYF
DNA: TGTGCCAGCAGCGTAGGCGGAGGAGAGACCCAGTACTTC

D: -
V: TRBV3-1
size: -
J: TRBJ2-7
CDR3: CASSQEQAPREF
DNA: TGTGCCAGCAGCCAAGAGCAGGCCCCCCGGGAGTTC

D: TRBD1
V: TRBV11-2
size: many
J: TRBJ2-7
CDR3: CASSYTGGYEQYF
DNA: TGTGCCAGCAGCTATACAGGGGGCTACGAGCAGTACTTC

D: TRBD2
V: TRBV29-1
size: many
J: TRBJ2-3
CDR3: CSVERGVGTDTQYF
DNA: TGCAGCGTTGAACGGGGGGTGGGCACAGATACGCAGTATTTT

D: -
V: TRBV28
size: -
J: TRBJ1-2
CDR3: CASSSQGPYGYTF
DNA: TGTGCCAGCAGTTCCCAGGGTCCCTATGGCTACACCTTC

D: -
V: TRBV4-3
size: -
J: TRBJ2-7
CDR3: CASSQGGHEQYF
DNA: TGCGCCAGCAGCCAAGGAGGCCACGAGCAGTACTTC

D: -
V: TRBV9
size: -
J: TRBJ1-5
CDR3: CASSPSHAGQPQHF
DNA: TGTGCCAGCAGCCCCTCGCACGCCGGTCAGCCCCAGCATTTT

D: -
V: TRBV9
size: -
J: TRBJ1-4
CDR3: CASSPRLGRDEKLFF
DNA: TGTGCCAGCAGCCCCCGTTTAGGGCGGGATGAAAAACTGTTTTTT

D: -
V: TRBV27
size: -
J: TRBJ2-2
CDR3: CASSSRPKNTGELFF
DNA: TGTGCCAGCAGTTCCCGACCAAAGAACACCGGGGAGCTGTTTTTT

D: -
V: TRBV18
size: many
J: TRBJ2-3
CDR3: CASSPSGPYTNTQYF
DNA: TGTGCCAGCTCACCCTCGGGACCCTACACTAATACGCAGTATTTT

D: TRBD2
V: TRBV7-2
size: few
J: TRBJ2-4
CDR3: CASSLGLAGGPGDF
DNA: TGTGCCAGCAGCTTAGGACTAGCGGGAGGGCCGGGGGACTTC

D: -
V: TRBV7-9
size: many
J: TRBJ2-1
CDR3: CASSFSDFYNEQFF
DNA: TGTGCCAGCAGCTTCAGTGACTTCTACAATGAGCAGTTCTTC

D: TRBD2
V: TRBV3-1
size: many
J: TRBJ2-3
CDR3: CASSQVPSGADYTDTQYF
DNA: TGTGCCAGCAGCCAAGTCCCTAGCGGGGCGGATTACACAGATACGCAGTATTTT

D: -
V: TRBV7-2
size: few
J: TRBJ2-2
CDR3: CARPRGGELFF
DNA: TGTGCCAGACCGCGGGGTGGGGAGCTGTTTTTT

D: TRBD1
V: TRBV18
size: many
J: TRBJ1-1
CDR3: CASSPNRGPDTEAFF
DNA: TGTGCCAGCTCTCCGAACAGGGGGCCGGACACTGAAGCTTTCTTT

D: -
V: TRBV3-1
size: few
J: TRBJ1-5
CDR3: CASSQQYSNQPQHF
DNA: TGTGCCAGCAGCCAACAATATAGCAATCAGCCCCAGCATTTT

D: -
V: TRBV7-6
size: -
J: TRBJ2-5
CDR3: CASSSGTQYF
DNA: TGTGCCAGCAGCTCAGGGACCCAGTACTTC

D: -
V: TRBV18
size: -
J: TRBJ2-7
CDR3: CASSPRGQVFPYEQYF
DNA: TGTGCCAGCTCCCCCCGCGGCCAGGTATTCCCCTACGAGCAGTACTTC

D: -
V: TRBV12-3/TRBV12-4
size: -
J: TRBJ2-7
CDR3: CASSLDPKLYEQYF
DNA: TGTGCCAGCAGTTTAGATCCCAAGCTATACGAGCAGTACTTC

D: TRBD1
V: TRBV20-1
size: few
J: TRBJ1-5
CDR3: CSAPSGGEWGQPQHF
DNA: TGCAGTGCTCCTTCAGGGGGCGAGTGGGGTCAGCCCCAGCATTTT

D: TRBD2
V: TRBV6-6
size: few
J: TRBJ2-3
CDR3: CASSYPSTSGSTDTQYF
DNA: TGTGCCAGCAGTTACCCATCGACTAGCGGATCCACAGATACGCAGTATTTT

D: -
V: TRBV4-3
size: few
J: TRBJ1-1
CDR3: CASSQVRGYEAFF
DNA: TGCGCCAGCAGCCAAGTCCGGGGCTATGAAGCTTTCTTT

D: TRBD2
V: TRBV6-2/TRBV6-3
size: many
J: TRBJ2-7
CDR3: CASGLAGPYEQYF
DNA: TGTGCCAGTGGACTAGCGGGACCTTACGAGCAGTACTTC

D: -
V: TRBV5-1
size: many
J: TRBJ2-3
CDR3: CASRMLPASTDTQYF
DNA: TGCGCCAGCAGGATGTTACCGGCGAGCACAGATACGCAGTATTTT

D: TRBD1
V: TRBV12-3/TRBV12-4
size: -
J: TRBJ2-7
CDR3: CASSPRTGLGEQYF
DNA: TGTGCCAGCAGTCCCCGGACAGGGCTTGGGGAGCAGTACTTC

D: -
V: TRBV3-1
size: -
J: TRBJ2-2
CDR3: CASSQLVSGELFF
DNA: TGTGCCAGCAGCCAACTAGTTTCCGGGGAGCTGTTTTTT

D: TRBD1
V: TRBV2
size: few
J: TRBJ2-5
CDR3: CASSELGTGETQYF
DNA: TGTGCCAGCAGTGAACTGGGGACAGGAGAGACCCAGTACTTC